This TCR beta chain was found in a study of T cell repertoires in cytomegalovirus infection. TCRdb reprocessed the reads with MiXCR, giving one entry per CDR3 protein. This table has tens of thousands of distinct CDR3 sequences, just under 4% appearing once. This clonotype was seen ten or more times. CDR1 is LGHNA and CDR2 is YNFKEQ in the germline V gene. The V end lost 4 bases, the J end lost 3 bases, and 15 bases lay between the germline ends. CDR3 length: 15 residues. The receptor was derived from a human donor in good health (CMV status not recorded). Some clones in this sample may be carry-over from other donors' samples. The chain carries TRBV4-2 and TRBJ2-5; D is perhaps TRBD2 (5 bases). The sample taken for sequencing was PBMCs. The CDR3 DNA reads as TGTGCCAGCAGCCCCAGCGGCGGCATAAAAGAGACCCAGTACTTC. This gives the protein CASSPSGGIKETQYF.